These T cell receptor beta chains were read from a single sample in a study of blood T cells in healthy people across ages. Via MiXCR, TCRdb re-called the 5' RACE reads, giving one row per CDR3 protein. In the table there are about 2 million distinct CDR3 sequences, just under 50% of which are singletons. The specimen sequenced was blood. These receptors all stem from a woman aged 40 to 49 in good health. CDR3s include the opening cysteine and the closing phenylalanine or tryptophan. D genes are given only for firm matches. A row's size may be missing; if present it is once, few, many or a size class.

j_call clone_size d_call v_call cdr3_aa cdr3_nt
TRBJ2-1 few TRBD1 TRBV29-1 CSVESGTGLGNEQFF TGCAGCGTAGAGTCCGGGACAGGGCTGGGTAATGAGCAGTTCTTC
TRBJ1-1 few - TRBV15 CATSRDRGMNTEAFF TGTGCCACCAGCAGAGATCGGGGGATGAACACTGAAGCTTTCTTT
TRBJ2-1 few TRBD2 TRBV27 CASTPAGPYNEQFF TGTGCCAGCACCCCAGCGGGGCCCTACAATGAGCAGTTCTTC
TRBJ2-7 many - TRBV20-1 CSARVAQGEQYF TGCAGTGCTAGAGTAGCGCAGGGCGAGCAGTACTTC
TRBJ2-4 - TRBD1 TRBV7-2 CASSLAGTGSQSIQYF TGTGCCAGCAGCTTAGCCGGGACAGGGTCTCAAAGCATTCAGTACTTC
TRBJ2-1 few TRBD1 TRBV28 CASIPGQGINEQFF TGTGCCAGCATTCCGGGACAGGGCATCAATGAGCAGTTCTTC
TRBJ2-1 - TRBD2 TRBV4-2 CASSQDGTSGDNEQFF TGTGCCAGCAGCCAAGACGGGACTAGCGGGGACAATGAGCAGTTCTTC
TRBJ2-1 - - TRBV20-1 CSARSGTYNEQFF TGCAGTGCTAGATCCGGGACTTACAATGAGCAGTTCTTC
TRBJ2-3 - - TRBV7-2 CASSPARDFESTDTQYF TGTGCCAGCAGCCCCGCCAGGGACTTCGAAAGCACAGATACGCAGTATTTT
TRBJ2-3 - - TRBV5-1 CASSLGAAASSTDTQYF TGCGCCAGCAGCTTGGGAGCGGCAGCCTCTAGCACAGATACGCAGTATTTT
TRBJ1-2 - - TRBV6-5 CASSKEGDGYGYTF TGTGCCAGCAGTAAAGAGGGGGACGGCTATGGCTACACCTTC
TRBJ2-7 few TRBD2 TRBV6-2/TRBV6-3 CASSYPSGGATPTTYEQYF TGTGCCAGCAGTTACCCCTCCGGGGGGGCCACCCCCACCACCTACGAGCAGTACTTC
TRBJ2-5 few - TRBV7-6 CASRRGGAQETQYF TGTGCTTCAAGGAGAGGGGGAGCTCAAGAGACCCAGTACTTC
TRBJ1-2 - - TRBV5-6 CASSPPGTYGYTF TGTGCCAGCAGCCCCCCTGGGACCTACGGCTACACCTTC
TRBJ2-6 - - TRBV7-2 CASSPVQGSGANVLTF TGTGCCAGCAGCCCCGTACAGGGCTCTGGGGCCAACGTCCTGACTTTC
TRBJ2-1 once TRBD1 TRBV4-3 CASSQDRTGMNEQFF TGCGCCAGCAGCCAAGATCGGACAGGGATGAATGAGCAGTTCTTC
TRBJ2-5 - - TRBV4-2 CASSEKVWLGEETQYF TGTGCCAGCAGCGAAAAGGTTTGGTTGGGGGAAGAGACCCAGTACTTC
TRBJ2-1 - - TRBV20-1 CSARDRTGWGIYNEQFF TGCAGTGCTAGAGATCGGACCGGGTGGGGGATCTACAATGAGCAGTTCTTC
TRBJ2-7 - TRBD2 TRBV5-1 CASSSLGRGSHEQYF TGCGCCAGCAGCTCGCTGGGGAGGGGATCCCACGAGCAGTACTTC
TRBJ2-7 few TRBD1 TRBV6-5 CASSYGTGRNNEQYF TGTGCCAGCAGTTACGGGACAGGCCGAAACAATGAGCAGTACTTC
TRBJ1-2 - TRBD1 TRBV6-5 CASSRDRGSDYGYTF TGTGCCAGCAGTAGGGACAGGGGATCGGATTATGGCTACACCTTC
TRBJ2-7 few - TRBV20-1 CSAVPKAYEQYF TGCAGTGCCGTCCCAAAGGCCTACGAGCAGTACTTC
TRBJ2-3 - - TRBV7-6 CASTRVRASADTQYF TGTGCCAGCACCCGAGTGCGGGCTAGTGCAGATACGCAGTATTTT
TRBJ1-2 - - TRBV29-1 CSVSIGGYTF TGCAGCGTTAGTATCGGGGGCTACACCTTC
TRBJ2-1 - - TRBV15 CATGLSAGILYNEQFF TGTGCCACCGGCCTATCTGCAGGGATTCTGTACAATGAGCAGTTCTTC
TRBJ2-7 few TRBD2 TRBV7-2 CASSLARGGYNEQYF TGTGCCAGCAGCTTAGCACGGGGGGGCTACAACGAGCAGTACTTC
TRBJ2-5 - TRBD1 TRBV20-1 CSARDRYQETQYF TGCAGTGCTAGGGACAGGTACCAAGAGACCCAGTACTTC
TRBJ1-5 - - TRBV20-1 CSARHLGQGGQPQHF TGCAGTGCTAGACATTTAGGGCAGGGTGGGCAGCCCCAGCATTTT
TRBJ2-4 - - TRBV6-2/TRBV6-3 CASSYSEGSTYGQYF TGTGCCAGCAGTTACTCCGAAGGTTCGACCTACGGGCAGTACTTC
TRBJ2-7 few - TRBV7-9 CASSSNRGPYEQYF TGTGCCAGCAGCTCTAATCGGGGCCCCTACGAGCAGTACTTC
TRBJ2-5 - TRBD1 TRBV7-9 CASSRTGTGNGNEQYF TGTGCCAGCAGCCGAACCGGGACAGGGAACGGGAATGAGCAGTACTTC
TRBJ2-5 - TRBD1 TRBV11-1 CASSSGTGGFIQETQYF TGTGCCAGCAGCTCCGGGACAGGGGGCTTCATACAAGAGACCCAGTACTTC
TRBJ2-1 - - TRBV2 CASSVRDRTFNEQFF TGTGCCAGCAGTGTACGTGACAGGACATTCAATGAGCAGTTCTTC